A single sample is the source of the 23 T cell receptor beta chains below, sequenced in a study of shared clonotypes between healthy human individuals. Assay: immunoSEQ multiplex PCR; the TCRdb copy retains only in-frame clones and omits some. This table has about 2.3 million clones, over 90% appearing once. Sample: naive CD4+ T cells from PBMCs. The subset was: CD45RA+ positively selected. These receptors were collected from a man aged 18 to 35 in good health. Some clones in this sample may be carry-over from other donors' samples.

This clone came up a few times. The chain couples TRBV7-9 to TRBJ1-1; D ambiguous. Germline CDR1 SEHNR, CDR2 FQNEAQ (reference sequence). Trimming left V 2 bases short and J 4 bases short, with 5 bases between. The CDR3 has 12 amino acids. The CDR3 DNA follows: TGTGCCAGCAGCTTAACGAGCACTGAAGCTTTCTTT. Translating gives CASSLTSTEAFF.

The chain is built from TRBV6-1 and TRBJ1-2; D unclear. The CDR3 extends over 13 amino acids. The germline CDR1 and CDR2 sequences are MNHNS and SASEGT. V dropped 3 bases and J dropped 8 bases, with 13 bases sitting between them. CDR3 DNA sequence: TGTGCCAGCAGTGAGGTCGGCTTAGTAGGCTACACCTTC. Its protein is CASSEVGLVGYTF.

This sequence joins TRBV18 and TRBJ2-2; 10 bases are shared with TRBD2. The CDR3 runs 17 residues. Germline CDR1 reads KGHSH; CDR2 reads LQKENI. V shed 0 bases, J shed 8 bases, and the junction held 9 bases outside the gene matches. CDR3 in amino acids: CASSPPGTSESMGELFF. The CDR3 bases are TGTGCCAGCTCACCACCGGGGACTAGCGAGAGTATGGGGGAGCTGTTTTTT.

V gene TRBV10-3 combines with J gene TRBJ2-1; 16 bases match TRBD2. Trimming at V came to 6 bases and at J to 7 bases, leaving 6 bases not matched to a gene. CDR1 and CDR2 from the germline V gene are ENHRY and SYGVKD. The CDR3 is made up of 16 amino acids. CDR3 region: CAIRLGLAGGQNEQFF. The CDR3 DNA is TGTGCCATCAGGTTGGGACTAGCGGGAGGGCAGAATGAGCAGTTCTTC.

Notes on this clone: At one end, the junction sequence differs from germline, possibly due to a read error. The CDR3, as DNA: TGTGCCAGCAGCACCGGGACCTGGAGTGAGACCCAGGACTTC. This gives the protein CASSTGTWSETQDF. The chain couples TRBV11-1 to TRBJ2-5; D is tentatively TRBD1 or TRBD2 (5 bases each). The CDR3 is 14 residues long. The germline V gene has CDR1 SGHAT and CDR2 FQDESV (reference sequence).

J is TRBJ1-4 and V is TRBV5-4, with D possibly being TRBD1 (6 bases). Germline CDR1 SGHNT, CDR2 YYREEE (reference sequence). The CDR3 runs to 14 residues. Trimming removed 4 bases at V and 7 bases at J, with 14 bases between. The CDR3 nucleotides are TGTGCCAGCAGCATAACAGGGTTGTCTGAAAAACTGTTTTTT. It yields the protein CASSITGLSEKLFF.

The chain uses TRBV5-4 and TRBJ1-1; D ambiguous. The CDR3 loop spans 12 amino acids. V shed 5 bases and J shed 3 bases, with 8 bases lying between them. CDR1 is SGHNT, CDR2 YYREEE, per germline (reference sequence). The CDR3 here is CASRGWDTEAFF. The DNA for the CDR3 is TGTGCCAGCAGGGGATGGGACACTGAAGCTTTCTTT.

This clone showed up just once. This rearrangement joins TRBV30 to TRBJ2-3, with D maybe TRBD2 (6 bases). CDR3 length: 14 amino acids. V was clipped by 0 bases and J by 4 bases, with 11 bases between them. Per the germline V gene, CDR1 is GTSNPN and CDR2 is SVGIG (reference sequence). The CDR3 spells CAWSVHTGADTQYF. The CDR3 DNA reads TGTGCCTGGAGTGTACATACGGGAGCAGATACGCAGTATTTT.

The V and J genes are TRBV28 and TRBJ1-2, with 8 positions matching TRBD1. Looked up from germline, CDR1 is MDHEN and CDR2 is SYDVKM. The CDR3 has 15 amino acids. V lost 6 bases to trimming and J lost 1 base; unmatched junction nucleotides: 7. The CDR3 is CASSQGQAYNYGYTF. CDR3 DNA sequence: TGTGCCAGCAGCCAGGGACAGGCTTATAACTATGGCTACACCTTC.

This chain uses TRBV2 with TRBJ1-5, with a possible D match to TRBD1 (6 bases). The CDR3 is 12 residues long. Between the trimmed V and J ends, which lost 6 bases and 6 bases, there was a span of 9 bases. Germline V CDR1 and CDR2: SNHLY, FYNNEI. CDR3 in amino acids: CASRAGAQPQHF. As DNA, the CDR3 is TGTGCCAGCAGGGCAGGGGCTCAGCCCCAGCATTTT.

The chain links TRBV5-1 to TRBJ2-7; maybe TRBD2 (5 bases). The CDR3 is made up of 14 amino acids. The ends were cut back, 6 bases at V and 5 bases at J, with 18 bases in the middle. CDR1 and CDR2 (germline): SGHRS, YFSETQ. The CDR3 region is CASTSLNSGDEQYF. CDR3 nucleotide sequence: TGCGCCAGCACCAGCTTGAATTCCGGGGACGAGCAGTACTTC. The full variable domain, its missing parts supplied by reference TRBV5-1 and TRBJ2-7, is KAGVTQTPRYLIKTRGQQVTLSCSPISGHRSVSWYQQTPGQGLQFLFEYFSETQRNKGNFPGRFSGRQFSNSRSEMNVSTLELGDSALYLCASTSLNSGDEQYFGPGTRLTVT.

V and J are TRBV28 and TRBJ2-1, with 8 nucleotides matching TRBD2. V was clipped by 6 bases and J by 8 bases; unmatched bases: 12. The CDR3 extends over 15 amino acids. The germline gives CDR1 MDHEN, CDR2 SYDVKM. CDR3 in amino acids: CASSSSGTSLDEQFF. CDR3 DNA sequence: TGTGCCAGCAGCTCCAGCGGGACTAGTTTGGATGAGCAGTTCTTC. Variable domain in full (rest from reference TRBV28 and TRBJ2-1): DVKVTQSSRYLVKRTGEKVFLECVQDMDHENMFWYRQDPGLGLRLIYFSYDVKMKEKGDIPEGYSVSREKKERFSLILESASTNQTSMYLCASSSSGTSLDEQFFGPGTRLTVL.

This clone was seen more than once but under ten times. The chain joins TRBV9 to TRBJ1-1; D not resolved. This CDR3 is 15 amino acids long. Trimming cost V 2 bases and J 1 base, with 12 bases left between them. Germline CDR1 is SGDLS and CDR2 is YYNGEE. The CDR3 sequence: CASSVAPVENTEAFF. CDR3 nucleotides: TGTGCCAGCAGCGTGGCGCCGGTTGAGAACACTGAAGCTTTCTTT.

This chain links TRBV28 with TRBJ2-3; D possibly uses TRBD1 or TRBD2 (5 bases each). The CDR3 has 15 amino acids. Trimming took off 2 bases at V and 2 bases at J, with 11 bases between the two ends. CDR1 MDHEN and CDR2 SYDVKM come from the germline V gene. The CDR3 DNA follows: TGTGCCAGCAGTTTACTCGGTGGGACCACAGATACGCAGTATTTT. It is translated as CASSLLGGTTDTQYF. The complete variable domain, with remaining parts taken from reference TRBV28 and TRBJ2-3, reads DVKVTQSSRYLVKRTGEKVFLECVQDMDHENMFWYRQDPGLGLRLIYFSYDVKMKEKGDIPEGYSVSREKKERFSLILESASTNQTSMYLCASSLLGGTTDTQYFGPGTRLTVL.

The sample holds one count of this clone. The chain combines TRBV29-1 with TRBJ2-7, with 9 bases that match TRBD1. V shed 4 bases and J 3 bases; nucleotides not matched to a gene: 13. The CDR3 is 16 residues long. From germline, CDR1 is SQVTM and CDR2 ANQGSEA. CDR3 amino acids: CSVGYRGQGQIYEQYF. CDR3 bases: TGCAGCGTTGGATACAGGGGACAGGGCCAAATCTACGAGCAGTACTTC.

The chain couples TRBV4-1 to TRBJ1-3; D remains ambiguous. The germline V and J ends were trimmed by 8 bases and 0 bases, with 11 bases remaining between them. CDR3 length: 14 amino acids. Germline V CDR1 and CDR2: MGHRA, YSYEKL. The CDR3: CASRVTNSGNTIYF. CDR3 sequence (DNA): TGCGCCAGCCGGGTTACGAACTCTGGAAACACCATATATTTT.

V gene TRBV5-1 combines with J gene TRBJ2-2; 11 positions agree with TRBD2. This CDR3 region has 15 residues. V was clipped by 4 bases and J by 4 bases; unmatched bases: 3. The germline CDR1 and CDR2 sequences are SGHRS and YFSETQ. The CDR3 nucleotides read TGCGCCAGCAGCGGCGGGACTAGCGGCACCGGGGAGCTGTTTTTT. This sequence encodes CASSGGTSGTGELFF. Full variable domain (outside the CDR3, taken from reference TRBV5-1 and TRBJ2-2): KAGVTQTPRYLIKTRGQQVTLSCSPISGHRSVSWYQQTPGQGLQFLFEYFSETQRNKGNFPGRFSGRQFSNSRSEMNVSTLELGDSALYLCASSGGTSGTGELFFGEGSRLTVL.

This chain connects TRBV28 to TRBJ1-1; 11 nucleotides agree with TRBD1. Germline V CDR1 and CDR2: MDHEN, SYDVKM. V shed 6 bases, J shed 11 bases, and the junction held 17 bases outside the gene matches. This CDR3 spans 16 amino acids. The CDR3 nucleotides read TGTGCCAGCAGCCCCGTGGACAGGGGGCTCCTACCTGGCGCTTTCTTT. This codes for CASSPVDRGLLPGAFF.

This clone was seen once. This chain uses TRBV10-3 with TRBJ1-2; TRBD1 might be the D (5 bases). This CDR3 contains 15 residues. CDR1 ENHRY and CDR2 SYGVKD come from the germline V gene. With 7 bases removed from V and 3 bases from J, the gap between germline ends came to 18 bases. CDR3 in amino acids: CAITQGPLEHYGYTF. CDR3 nucleotides: TGTGCCATCACCCAGGGACCTTTGGAGCACTATGGCTACACCTTC.

The rearrangement links TRBV5-8 to TRBJ1-2, with a tentative D call TRBD1 (5 bases). There are 15 residues in the CDR3. The ends were cut back, 4 bases at V and 7 bases at J, with 20 bases in the middle. The germline gives CDR1 SGHTS, CDR2 YDEGEE. The CDR3 loop is CASSPPGGLAIGYTF. CDR3 in DNA: TGTGCCAGCAGCCCACCGGGGGGACTGGCTATTGGCTACACCTTC.

This clone was detected only a few times. This sequence joins TRBV7-9 and TRBJ1-1; D perhaps matches TRBD1 (5 bases). Trimming removed 5 bases at V and 3 bases at J, with 10 bases between. The CDR3 length is 13 residues. Germline CDR1 is SEHNR and CDR2 is FQNEAQ (reference sequence). CDR3 protein: CASSKGQHTEAFF. CDR3 bases: TGTGCCAGCAGCAAAGGACAACACACTGAAGCTTTCTTT.

V usage is TRBV28 and J usage is TRBJ2-1, with D unresolved. CDR3 length equals 11 residues. CDR1 MDHEN and CDR2 SYDVKM come from the germline V gene. With 7 bases removed from V and 5 bases from J, the gap between germline ends came to 6 bases. The CDR3: CASNLHNEQFF. The CDR3 DNA sequence: TGTGCCAGCAACTTACACAATGAGCAGTTCTTC.

The chain carries TRBV4-1 and TRBJ2-1; no reliable D call. CDR3 size: 15 residues. Per germline, CDR1 MGHRA and CDR2 YSYEKL. Trimming cost V 1 base and J 0 bases, with 7 bases left between them. CDR3 in amino acids: CASSQVGASYNEQFF. The CDR3 nucleotides read TGCGCCAGCAGCCAAGTCGGAGCCTCCTACAATGAGCAGTTCTTC.